Listed here are 17 T cell receptor beta chains from one sample, sequenced in a study of cytomegalovirus exposure and HLA in healthy donors. 60 Vbeta and 13 Jbeta primers were used in PCR. Sequencing used immunoSEQ multiplex PCR; TCRdb keeps in-frame clones, though not all of them. The table has about 140,000 clones, almost 85% seen once. The sequenced sample was PBMCs. These receptors were collected from a woman aged 60-70 years in good health and CMV-seropositive.

This sequence joins TRBV19 and TRBJ2-7; 10 bases are a match to TRBD1. The ends lost 5 bases at V and 7 bases at J; junction bases unmatched: 11. Germline V gene data show CDR1 as LNHDA and CDR2 as SQIVND (reference sequence). The CDR3 spans 15 residues. This CDR3 is CASSRTGTGVDEQYF. The CDR3 DNA is TGTGCCAGTAGTCGAACCGGGACAGGGGTGGATGAGCAGTACTTC. The full variable domain, in which reference TRBV19 and TRBJ2-7 provide the parts outside the CDR3, is DGGITQSPKYLFRKEGQNVTLSCEQNLNHDAMYWYRQDPGQGLRLIYYSQIVNDFQKGDIAEGYSVSREKKESFPLTVTSAQKNPTAFYLCASSRTGTGVDEQYFGPGTRLTVT.

The chain has TRBV28 and TRBJ1-5; a weak D match, TRBD1 (5 bases). The CDR3 is made up of 14 amino acids. CDR1 is MDHEN, CDR2 SYDVKM, per germline. The V and J ends lost 3 bases and 0 bases respectively, with 6 bases between them. CDR3 DNA: TGTGCCAGCAGTTTGGGGCATAGCAATCAGCCCCAGCATTTT. Protein: CASSLGHSNQPQHF.

This chain uses TRBV5-6 with TRBJ2-7; 7 bases agree with TRBD1. Trimming removed 0 bases from V and 6 bases from J; junction bases left unmatched: 9. The CDR3 is made up of 15 amino acids. CDR1 and CDR2 (germline): SGHDT, YYEEEE. CDR3 sequence (DNA): TGTGCCAGCAGCTTGGTAGACAGGGAAGGGAGCGAGCAGTACTTC. Amino acid sequence: CASSLVDREGSEQYF.

The genes are TRBV28 and TRBJ2-2; D unclear. Germline V gene sequence: CDR1 MDHEN, CDR2 SYDVKM. The CDR3 contains 12 residues. V gave up 3 bases and J gave up 5 bases, with 4 bases separating them. CDR3 in amino acids: CASSFRTGELFF. The CDR3 coding sequence is TGTGCCAGCAGTTTCCGGACCGGGGAGCTGTTTTTT.

The chain recombines TRBV18 with TRBJ1-1; D may be TRBD1 (5 bases). V was pared by 3 bases and J by 7 bases, with 9 bases between. CDR1 is KGHSH and CDR2 is LQKENI in the germline V gene. This CDR3 is 12 amino acids long. CDR3 nucleotide sequence: TGTGCCAGCTCACCGCGGGGGAGTGAAGCTTTCTTT. Amino acid sequence: CASSPRGSEAFF.

The chain couples TRBV6-5 to TRBJ1-4; 7 bases line up with TRBD1. Germline CDR1 reads MNHEY; CDR2 reads SVGAGI. The CDR3 loop spans 16 amino acids. V shed 2 bases, J shed 7 bases, and the junction held 10 bases outside the gene matches. The CDR3 DNA sequence: TGTGCCAGCAGTTACACCGGACAGGTGGGGGGTGAAAAACTGTTTTTT. Protein product: CASSYTGQVGGEKLFF.

This chain joins TRBV7-9 and TRBJ2-1; 8 nucleotides match TRBD2. Trimming took 5 bases from V and 8 from J; bases not matched to a gene: 14. The CDR3 is made up of 16 amino acids. Germline V gene sequence: CDR1 SEHNR, CDR2 FQNEAQ (reference sequence). DNA of the CDR3: TGTGCCAGCAGCCCGCCTTTGAGCGGGAGTTTCGATGAGCAGTTCTTC. Encoded protein: CASSPPLSGSFDEQFF.

The rearrangement uses TRBV4-1 and TRBJ1-4; 12 bases fit TRBD1. This CDR3 is 17 amino acids long. Germline CDR1 is MGHRA and CDR2 is YSYEKL. J lost 2 bases, V lost 2 bases, and 3 bases had no gene match. CDR3 loop: CASSQTGTGGTNEKLFF. The CDR3 nucleotides are TGCGCCAGCAGCCAAACCGGGACAGGGGGCACTAATGAAAAACTGTTTTTT.

This clone was seen a handful of times. This chain uses TRBV13 with TRBJ2-3; D gene unclear. The CDR3 is 15 amino acids. The germline V and J ends were trimmed by 0 bases and 1 base, with 8 bases remaining between them. Per germline, CDR1 PRHDT and CDR2 FYEKMQ (reference sequence). This CDR3 is CASSLGEWGTDTQYF. The CDR3 DNA is TGTGCCAGCAGCTTAGGGGAGTGGGGCACAGATACGCAGTATTTT.

This clone was observed a handful of times. The rearrangement joins TRBV30 to TRBJ1-2; D may be TRBD1 (6 bases). The CDR3 extends over 13 amino acids. The V and J ends lost 4 bases and 8 bases respectively, with 17 bases between them. Germline V gene sequence: CDR1 GTSNPN, CDR2 SVGIG (reference sequence). The CDR3 loop is CAWNPDSARGYTF. Written as DNA, the CDR3 is TGTGCCTGGAACCCGGACAGCGCTCGGGGCTACACCTTC.

The rearrangement links TRBV5-1 to TRBJ2-1; 9 bases fit TRBD1. Germline-derived CDR1 and CDR2 are SGHRS and YFSETQ. This CDR3 is built from 17 residues. The ends lost 0 bases at V and 2 bases at J; junction bases unmatched: 6. CDR3 amino acids: CASSLVRDRVAYNEQFF. The CDR3 region has the DNA TGCGCCAGCAGCTTGGTTCGGGACAGGGTCGCCTACAATGAGCAGTTCTTC.

As for this clone: Other DNA sequences in the sample encode the same CDR3. The chain uses TRBV6-5 and TRBJ1-1; D perhaps matches TRBD1 (6 bases). This CDR3 spans 13 amino acids. The V gene's germline CDR1 is MNHEY and CDR2 SVGAGI. With 5 bases removed from V and 2 bases from J, the gap between germline ends came to 9 bases. The CDR3 DNA follows: TGTGCCAGCAGTAGGACAGAAAACACTGAAGCTTTCTTT. Its protein is CASSRTENTEAFF.

The chain has TRBV18 and TRBJ2-5; D remains ambiguous. Trimming removed 0 bases at V and 5 bases at J, with 10 bases between. Germline CDR1 is KGHSH and CDR2 is LQKENI. CDR3 size: 14 residues. The CDR3 sequence is CASSPPPGRETQYF. The CDR3 DNA follows: TGTGCCAGCTCACCACCACCAGGAAGGGAGACCCAGTACTTC.

The rearrangement joins TRBV28 to TRBJ1-4, with a tentative D call TRBD1 (5 bases). This CDR3 is 12 amino acids long. Germline loops: CDR1 MDHEN, CDR2 SYDVKM. The germline V and J ends were trimmed by 6 bases and 12 bases, with 14 bases remaining between them. The CDR3 is CASRTSGFQLFF. CDR3 sequence (DNA): TGTGCCAGCAGAACATCAGGGTTTCAACTGTTTTTT.

The chain carries TRBV9 and TRBJ1-2, with D possibly being TRBD1 (5 bases). The germline CDR1 and CDR2 sequences are SGDLS and YYNGEE. There are 14 residues in the CDR3. With 0 bases removed from V and 4 bases from J, the gap between germline ends came to 10 bases. Here the CDR3 DNA reads TGTGCCAGCAGCGTAGCTCCGGGGGGCTATGGCTACACCTTC. This encodes CASSVAPGGYGYTF.

The chain recombines TRBV28 with TRBJ2-6; D gene unclear. The CDR3 runs 15 residues. V lost 6 bases and J 2 bases, leaving 11 bases between the germline ends. Germline loops: CDR1 MDHEN, CDR2 SYDVKM. As DNA, the CDR3 is TGTGCCAGCAGGTTAACCTCGGCTGGGGCCAACGTCCTGACTTTC. Residues: CASRLTSAGANVLTF.

The rearrangement joins TRBV28 to TRBJ2-7, with TRBD2 matching over 7 bases. Unmatched junction bases numbered 4, after V lost 2 bases and J lost 0 bases. Per the germline V gene, CDR1 is MDHEN and CDR2 is SYDVKM. The CDR3 has 15 residues. The CDR3 loop reads CASSLAGDSSYEQYF. The CDR3 nucleotides read TGTGCCAGCAGTTTAGCGGGAGATAGCTCCTACGAGCAGTACTTC.